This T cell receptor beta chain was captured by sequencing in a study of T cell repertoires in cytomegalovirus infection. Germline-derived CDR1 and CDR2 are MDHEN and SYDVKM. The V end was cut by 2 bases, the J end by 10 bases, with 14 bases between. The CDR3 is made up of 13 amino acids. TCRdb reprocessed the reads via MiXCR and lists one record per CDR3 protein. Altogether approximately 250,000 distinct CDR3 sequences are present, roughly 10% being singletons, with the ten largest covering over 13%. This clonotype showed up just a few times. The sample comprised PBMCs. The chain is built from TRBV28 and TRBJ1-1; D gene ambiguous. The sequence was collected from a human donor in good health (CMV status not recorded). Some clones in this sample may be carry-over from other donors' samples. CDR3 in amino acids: CASSLEFPRAAFF. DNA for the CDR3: TGTGCCAGCAGTTTAGAGTTCCCCCGGGCAGCTTTCTTT.